The 20 T cell receptor beta chains presented below share a single source sample, sequenced in a study of T-cell reconstitution after alpha-beta-depleted transplantation in children. This sample's TCRbeta library carried unique molecular identifier barcodes. MiXCR, run by TCRdb on the PCR reads, gives a single entry per CDR3 protein. The sample holds some 200,000 distinct CDR3 sequences; about a tenth are singletons and the top ten take around 6.2%. The material was PBMCs from the stem cell graft donor, obtained from the stem cell graft. These receptors all come from a human donor who donated a stem cell graft to a child with acute lymphoblastic leukemia.

This clonotype was detected a few times. V gene TRBV29-1 combines with J gene TRBJ2-7, with TRBD1 as a possible D gene (6 bases). There are 13 residues in the CDR3. V lost 3 bases, J lost 2 bases, and 11 bases lay in between. Germline V CDR1 and CDR2: SQVTM, ANQGSEA. The CDR3 sequence: CSVEARGPYEQYF. CDR3 sequence (DNA): TGCAGCGTTGAGGCCAGGGGACCCTACGAGCAGTACTTC.

This clonotype was found a few times. The V gene is TRBV11-2, the J gene TRBJ2-7; possible D gene TRBD2, 6 bases. The germline V gene has CDR1 SGHAT and CDR2 FQNNGV. V lost 5 bases and J 12 bases, leaving 14 bases between the germline ends. This CDR3 region has 11 residues. CDR3 loop: CASSHRRGWYF. CDR3 DNA sequence: TGTGCCAGCAGCCACCGACGGGGGTGGTACTTC.

This clonotype was counted a few times. This sequence joins TRBV5-1 and TRBJ2-1, with 8 bases that match TRBD1. CDR3 length: 16 residues. From germline, CDR1 is SGHRS and CDR2 YFSETQ. V gave up 0 bases and J gave up 5 bases; unmatched junction bases: 7. The CDR3 spells CASSLGSGQGHNEQFF. The CDR3 DNA follows: TGCGCCAGCAGCTTGGGGTCAGGACAGGGTCACAATGAGCAGTTCTTC.

This clonotype was counted ten times or more. The V gene is TRBV5-1, the J gene TRBJ2-1; a possible D gene is TRBD2 (6 bases). V was shortened by 1 base and J by 8 bases, with 13 bases between the two germline ends. CDR1 and CDR2 from the germline V gene are SGHRS and YFSETQ. The CDR3 extends over 14 amino acids. Written as DNA, the CDR3 is TGCGCCAGCAGCTTGCGGCAGACGGGGGATGAGCAGTTCTTC. Translation gives CASSLRQTGDEQFF.

The V and J genes are TRBV6-2 or TRBV6-3 and TRBJ2-1; perhaps TRBD2 as D (7 bases). Trimming left V 6 bases short and J 5 bases short, with 26 bases between. This CDR3 spans 18 amino acids. CDR1 is MNHEY, CDR2 SVGEGT, per germline. The CDR3 sequence: CASSPTAGAVNINNEQFF. The CDR3 nucleotides read TGTGCCAGCAGCCCGACGGCGGGGGCCGTCAATATTAACAATGAGCAGTTCTTC.

This clonotype was seen a handful of times. This chain connects TRBV7-9 to TRBJ2-1, with 11 nucleotides matching TRBD2. Per the germline V gene, CDR1 is SEHNR and CDR2 is FQNEAQ (reference sequence). CDR3 length: 16 residues. Trimming took 4 bases from V and 3 from J; bases not matched to a gene: 5. The CDR3 DNA is TGTGCCAGCAGCTCGATGACTAGCGGGGTCTACAATGAGCAGTTCTTC. It yields the protein CASSSMTSGVYNEQFF.

The V and J genes are TRBV27 and TRBJ1-1, with D perhaps matching TRBD1 (5 bases). Trimming left V 5 bases short and J 0 bases short, with 16 bases between. Germline V gene lookup returns CDR1 MNHEY and CDR2 SMNVEV (reference sequence). The CDR3 is 16 amino acids. The CDR3 loop is CASSPSRQSMNTEAFF. The CDR3 DNA follows: TGTGCCAGCAGTCCCTCAAGACAGAGTATGAACACTGAAGCTTTCTTT.

The rearrangement links TRBV7-9 to TRBJ2-7; the D gene could be TRBD1 or TRBD2 (5 bases each). Germline CDR1 SEHNR, CDR2 FQNEAQ (reference sequence). Trimming removed 5 bases at V and 6 bases at J, with 11 bases between. This CDR3 spans 12 amino acids. Here the CDR3 reads CASSIRDAEQYF. The CDR3 nucleotides are TGTGCCAGCAGCATCAGGGACGCCGAGCAGTACTTC.

This clonotype was detected many times. This chain connects TRBV5-6 to TRBJ2-1; 14 bases are shared with TRBD2. Germline V CDR1 and CDR2: SGHDT, YYEEEE. After removal of 2 bases from V and 8 bases from J, the junction contained 12 bases not matched to a gene. This CDR3 comprises 18 residues. The CDR3 is CASSLLTSGGAMVDEQFF. The CDR3 nucleotides read TGTGCCAGCAGCTTACTGACTAGCGGGGGGGCGATGGTTGATGAGCAGTTCTTC. The variable domain in full, completed from reference TRBV5-6 and TRBJ2-1, reads DAGVTQSPTHLIKTRGQQVTLRCSPKSGHDTVSWYQQALGQGPQFIFQYYEEEERQRGNFPDRFSGHQFPNYSSELNVNALLLGDSALYLCASSLLTSGGAMVDEQFFGPGTRLTVL.

The chain links TRBV7-2 to TRBJ2-5, with D perhaps matching TRBD2 (6 bases). V lost 5 bases, J lost 7 bases, and 23 bases lay in between. The germline V gene encodes CDR1 SGHTA and CDR2 FQGNSA. CDR3 size: 16 residues. CDR3 amino acids: CASSITSRDGMGTQYF. The CDR3 nucleotides are TGTGCCAGCAGCATAACTAGCCGGGATGGCATGGGGACCCAGTACTTC.

This clonotype was recorded many times. The gene calls are TRBV12-3 or TRBV12-4 and TRBJ1-1; D possibly corresponds to TRBD1 (5 bases). The CDR3 runs 15 residues. Trimming removed 6 bases from V and 0 bases from J, with 14 bases in between. CDR3 sequence: CASRSRGGLNTEAFF. In DNA, the CDR3 is TGTGCCAGCAGGTCGAGGGGCGGGCTGAACACTGAAGCTTTCTTT.

This clonotype occurred many times. V is TRBV4-3 and J is TRBJ1-2; D is perhaps TRBD1 (5 bases). Per the germline V gene, CDR1 is LGHNA and CDR2 is YSLEER. Between the trimmed V and J ends, which lost 0 bases and 5 bases, there was a span of 7 bases. The CDR3 is made up of 13 amino acids. This CDR3 reads CASSQEGQYGYTF. Written as DNA, the CDR3 is TGCGCCAGCAGCCAAGAGGGGCAATATGGCTACACCTTC.

There are many counts of this clonotype. The chain employs TRBV9 and TRBJ2-3; TRBD2 might be the D (5 bases). This CDR3 has 16 amino acids. V was clipped by 0 bases and J by 1 base, with 12 bases between them. Germline V CDR1 and CDR2: SGDLS, YYNGEE. The CDR3 protein is CASSVGSVGRTDTQYF. CDR3 nucleotide sequence: TGTGCCAGCAGCGTAGGTAGCGTAGGTCGCACAGATACGCAGTATTTT.

This clonotype turned up a few times. This CDR3 reads CASSPFPPRDGYTF. CDR3 bases: TGTGCCAGCAGCCCCTTCCCTCCCAGGGATGGCTACACCTTC. The chain employs TRBV3-1 and TRBJ1-2, with D tentatively TRBD1 (5 bases). V lost 4 bases, J lost 6 bases, and 15 bases lay in between. Germline-derived CDR1 and CDR2 are LGHDT and YNNKEL (reference sequence). The CDR3 contains 14 residues. The whole variable domain, remainder taken from reference TRBV3-1 and TRBJ1-2, is DTAVSQTPKYLVTQMGNDKSIKCEQNLGHDTMYWYKQDSKKFLKIMFSYNNKELIINETVPNRFSPKSPDKAHLNLHINSLELGDSAVYFCASSPFPPRDGYTFGSGTRLTVV.

The chain recombines TRBV11-2 with TRBJ2-7, with 7 bases aligning to TRBD2. V lost 0 bases and J lost 1; bases outside the gene matches: 6. Germline loops: CDR1 SGHAT, CDR2 FQNNGV. The CDR3 runs to 16 residues. CDR3 residues: CASSLDVGGASYEQYF. The DNA for the CDR3 is TGTGCCAGCAGCTTAGATGTGGGAGGGGCTTCCTACGAGCAGTACTTC. Together with reference TRBV11-2 and TRBJ2-7, the CDR3 gives the full variable domain: EAGVAQSPRYKIIEKRQSVAFWCNPISGHATLYWYQQILGQGPKLLIQFQNNGVVDDSQLPKDRFSAERLKGVDSTLKIQPAKLEDSAVYLCASSLDVGGASYEQYFGPGTRLTVT.

This clonotype was recorded a few times. V is TRBV24-1 and J is TRBJ2-1, with D uncertain. This CDR3 is 16 amino acids long. The V end was cut by 4 bases, the J end by 4 bases, with 16 bases between. Germline CDR1 reads KGHDR; CDR2 reads SFDVKD. The chain's CDR3 is CATSEASLADYNEQFF. The CDR3 DNA sequence: TGTGCCACCAGTGAGGCATCACTGGCGGATTACAATGAGCAGTTCTTC.

CDR3 residues: CASSLSGAGAWDEQFF. The CDR3 DNA reads as TGTGCCAGCAGCTTAAGTGGGGCGGGAGCGTGGGATGAGCAGTTCTTC. The J gene is TRBJ2-1, the V gene TRBV7-6, with 7 positions matching TRBD2. This CDR3 has 16 residues. The germline gives CDR1 SGHVS, CDR2 FNYEAQ. Trimming took 2 bases from V and 8 from J; bases not matched to a gene: 12.

Concerning this clonotype itself: Germline is not matched at one junction end, which may reflect a read error. This chain uses TRBV12-3 or TRBV12-4 with TRBJ2-7, with 9 bases matching TRBD1. This CDR3 contains 12 residues. The CDR3 sequence: CASSPQGGTGRF. In DNA, the CDR3 is TGTGCCAGCAGCCCCCAGGGGGGGACAGGGCGCTTC.

This chain connects TRBV4-1 to TRBJ2-7, with 10 nucleotides matching TRBD2. This CDR3 spans 15 amino acids. V dropped 2 bases and J dropped 3; count of bases not matched to a gene: 4. The V gene's germline CDR1 is MGHRA and CDR2 YSYEKL. CDR3 region: CASSQFPSGGYEQYF. The DNA for the CDR3 is TGCGCCAGCAGCCAATTTCCTAGCGGGGGCTACGAGCAGTACTTC.

This clonotype turned up a few times. The rearrangement joins TRBV27 to TRBJ2-2, with D perhaps TRBD1 (6 bases). In germline, CDR1 is MNHEY, CDR2 SMNVEV (reference sequence). V lost 8 bases, J lost 7 bases, and 14 bases lay in between. The CDR3 extends over 13 amino acids. In DNA form, the CDR3 reads TGTGCCAGCCGGACAGATTGGAACGGGGAGCTGTTTTTT. Amino acid sequence: CASRTDWNGELFF.